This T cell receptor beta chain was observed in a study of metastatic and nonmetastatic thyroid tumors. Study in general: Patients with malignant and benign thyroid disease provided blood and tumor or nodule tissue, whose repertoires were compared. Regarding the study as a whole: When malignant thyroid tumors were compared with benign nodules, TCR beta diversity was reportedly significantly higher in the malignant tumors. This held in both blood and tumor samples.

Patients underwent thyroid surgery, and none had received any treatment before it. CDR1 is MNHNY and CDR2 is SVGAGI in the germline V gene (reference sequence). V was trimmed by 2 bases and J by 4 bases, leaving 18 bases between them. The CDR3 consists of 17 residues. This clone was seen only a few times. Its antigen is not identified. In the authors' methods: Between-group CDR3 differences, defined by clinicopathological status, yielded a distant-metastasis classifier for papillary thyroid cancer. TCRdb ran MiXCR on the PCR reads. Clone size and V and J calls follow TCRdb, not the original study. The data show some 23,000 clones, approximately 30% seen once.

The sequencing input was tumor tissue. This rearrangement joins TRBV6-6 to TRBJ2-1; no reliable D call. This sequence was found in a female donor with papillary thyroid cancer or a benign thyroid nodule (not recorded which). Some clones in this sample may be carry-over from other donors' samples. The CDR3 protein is CASSYPGPAWIYNEQFF. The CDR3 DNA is TGTGCCAGCAGTTACCCCGGTCCAGCGTGGATATACAATGAGCAGTTCTTC.